The 28 T cell receptor beta chains listed next were all sequenced from one sample in a study of vaccination and CD4 T cells after COVID-19. The Oncomine TCR Beta short-read assay was what sequenced the DNA obtained from cultured CD4+ T cells. MiXCR was run by TCRdb on the PCR reads, yielding one entry per CDR3 protein. The sample records 10,000 to 15,000 distinct CDR3 sequences, approximately 60% being singletons. Treatment meaning: approximately nine-day PBMC culture with coronavirus spike peptide pools or control peptides (ViraFEST assay). No antigen has been assigned to these receptors. The sequenced sample consisted of CD4+ T cells from blood, cultured in vitro. These receptors all stem from a human donor who had recovered from COVID-19.

This chain connects TRBV6-1 to TRBJ1-2, with D unresolved. Germline V gene lookup returns CDR1 MNHNS and CDR2 SASEGT. V lost 7 bases and J lost 0, with 15 bases in between. The CDR3 extends over 15 amino acids. CDR3 sequence (DNA): TGTGCCAGCAAGCAGAGCTATGGGCCTAACTATGGCTACACCTTC. Amino acid sequence: CASKQSYGPNYGYTF.

This clonotype was seen a few times. DNA for the CDR3: TGTGCCAGCAGCTTAATATCTGAAGCTTTCTTT. It specifies CASSLISEAFF. The rearrangement uses TRBV7-2 and TRBJ1-1, with no clear D. Germline V CDR1 and CDR2: SGHTA, FQGNSA. V was cut by 2 bases and J by 6 bases, with 4 bases left in between. This CDR3 comprises 11 residues.

The V call is TRBV6-1, the J call TRBJ1-6; 9 nucleotides align to TRBD1. Per germline, CDR1 MNHNS and CDR2 SASEGT. V dropped 10 bases and J dropped 9; count of bases not matched to a gene: 7. The length of the CDR3 is 13 residues. CDR3 DNA: TGTGCCACACAGGGACAGGGCCTTTCACCCCTCCACTTT. Translation gives CATQGQGLSPLHF.

This clonotype was seen only once. The chain employs TRBV7-2 and TRBJ1-1; D uncertain. Germline values: CDR1 SGHTA, CDR2 FQGNSA. This CDR3 spans 15 amino acids. Trimming cost V 3 bases and J 0 bases, with 11 bases left between them. The CDR3 bases are TGTGCCAGCAGCTTTCTGGGCAGGATGAACACTGAAGCTTTCTTT. Translated, it gives CASSFLGRMNTEAFF.

Concerning this clonotype: A read error is likely, as this CDR3 ends without the conserved phenylalanine or tryptophan. The DNA is left out, because the CDR3 cannot be placed on it with certainty; the CDR3 is given as TCRdb lists it. The chain has TRBV21-1 and TRBJ2-7; the table's D call, TRBD1, has no DNA check behind it. TRBV21-1 is a known pseudogene. The CDR3 length equals 12 residues, ends included. CDR3 sequence: CASSITADRVVG.

The V call is TRBV24-1, the J call TRBJ2-3; D may be TRBD1 or TRBD2 (5 bases each). V lost 8 bases and J 0 bases, leaving 8 bases between the germline ends. CDR1 and CDR2 (germline): KGHDR, SFDVKD. The CDR3 length is 13 residues. CDR3 in DNA: TGTGCCACCAACGAGGGGAGCACAGATACGCAGTATTTT. This codes for CATNEGSTDTQYF.

The CDR3 here is CASSEQGARYEQYF. CDR3 DNA: TGTGCCAGCAGCGAACAGGGGGCGCGATACGAGCAGTACTTC. This rearrangement joins TRBV6-1 to TRBJ2-7; 9 nucleotides agree with TRBD1. The V gene end was trimmed by 6 bases and the J gene end by 4 bases; junction bases not matched to a gene: 7. The CDR3 contains 14 residues. Germline CDR1 MNHNS, CDR2 SASEGT.

This chain connects TRBV7-3 to TRBJ1-1, with a possible D match to TRBD1 (5 bases). Trimming stripped 0 bases from V and 4 bases from J, with 12 bases between. The CDR3 runs 15 residues. Germline CDR1 and CDR2: SGHTA and FQGTGA. This CDR3 reads CASSLTGGASTEAFF. CDR3 nucleotides: TGTGCCAGCAGCTTAACGGGCGGGGCTAGCACTGAAGCTTTCTTT.

This chain joins TRBV20-1 and TRBJ1-1, with D tentatively TRBD1 (5 bases). Germline CDR1 and CDR2: DFQATT and SNEGSKA (reference sequence). This CDR3 has 11 amino acids. Trimming cost V 6 bases and J 11 bases, with 16 bases left between them. The CDR3 bases are TGCAGTGCCTTACTAGGGACGGCGGCTTTCTTT. It is translated as CSALLGTAAFF.

The rearrangement uses TRBV6-2 or TRBV6-3 and TRBJ1-2; D not resolved. The CDR3 spans 13 residues. Per germline, CDR1 MNHEY and CDR2 SVGEGT. V was pared by 5 bases and J by 4 bases, with 11 bases between. As DNA, the CDR3 is TGTGCCAGCAGTCCTGACGTTTTCTATGGCTACACCTTC. Translated: CASSPDVFYGYTF.

The V and J genes are TRBV11-2 and TRBJ2-7; TRBD1 might be the D (6 bases). The V and J ends lost 5 bases and 1 base respectively, with 21 bases between them. CDR1 and CDR2 from the germline V gene are SGHAT and FQNNGV. This CDR3 contains 17 residues. DNA for the CDR3: TGTGCCAGCAGCCCACTAACAGGGTCAAGGGATTCCTACGAGCAGTACTTC. Translating it yields CASSPLTGSRDSYEQYF. Supplemented by reference TRBV11-2 and TRBJ2-7, the full variable domain reads EAGVAQSPRYKIIEKRQSVAFWCNPISGHATLYWYQQILGQGPKLLIQFQNNGVVDDSQLPKDRFSAERLKGVDSTLKIQPAKLEDSAVYLCASSPLTGSRDSYEQYFGPGTRLTVT.

The V and J genes are TRBV19 and TRBJ2-3; 9 bases map to TRBD1. Germline V gene sequence: CDR1 LNHDA, CDR2 SQIVND (reference sequence). V shed 9 bases and J 3 bases; nucleotides not matched to a gene: 4. This CDR3 is built from 13 residues. The DNA of the CDR3 is TGTGCCAGCCCGGGACAGGGAACAGATACGCAGTATTTT. Its protein product is CASPGQGTDTQYF.

J is TRBJ2-2 and V is TRBV7-2; possible D gene TRBD1, 6 bases. The CDR3 loop spans 16 amino acids. In germline, CDR1 is SGHTA, CDR2 FQGNSA. V was pared by 5 bases and J by 0 bases, with 13 bases between. In DNA form, the CDR3 reads TGTGCCAGCAGCCGTGGACAGCTCGCGAACACCGGGGAGCTGTTTTTT. It is translated as CASSRGQLANTGELFF. The complete variable domain, with remaining parts taken from reference TRBV7-2 and TRBJ2-2, reads GAGVSQSPSNKVTEKGKDVELRCDPISGHTALYWYRQSLGQGLEFLIYFQGNSAPDKSGLPSDRFSAERTGGSVSTLTIQRTQQEDSAVYLCASSRGQLANTGELFFGEGSRLTVL.

This clonotype was seen more than once but under ten times. The chain joins TRBV11-3 to TRBJ1-1; no clear D. Germline assignment: CDR1 SGHNT and CDR2 YENEEA. Trimming took 3 bases from V and 6 from J, leaving 14 bases between them. This CDR3 region has 14 residues. CDR3 amino acids: CASSFSLQEAEAFF. In nucleotides, the CDR3 is TGTGCCAGCAGCTTTTCCCTCCAGGAAGCTGAAGCTTTCTTT.

This rearrangement joins TRBV12-5 to TRBJ1-2; 8 bases match TRBD1. Losses at the gene ends were 0 bases for V and 8 bases for J; bases not matched to a gene: 11. The CDR3 contains 16 residues. Germline CDR1 LGHNT, CDR2 FRNRAP. DNA for the CDR3: TGTGCTAGTGGTTTGGTACAGGGCAGGGGGCTAGGGGGCTACACCTTC. Translated, it gives CASGLVQGRGLGGYTF.

This clonotype was picked up a small number of times. The V and J genes are TRBV20-1 and TRBJ2-7, with 12 positions matching TRBD2. The J segment lost 7 bases and the V segment lost 6 bases, leaving 16 bases of the junction unmatched. CDR1 is DFQATT, CDR2 SNEGSKA, per germline (reference sequence). The CDR3 spans 16 residues. CDR3 bases: TGCAGTGCATCACCCGGGCGACTAGCGGGAGACAGGGAGCAGTACTTC. Amino acids: CSASPGRLAGDREQYF.

This clonotype has just a few counts. The chain combines TRBV20-1 with TRBJ1-5; 9 nucleotides line up with TRBD1. The J segment lost 5 bases and the V segment lost 6 bases, leaving 5 bases of the junction unmatched. The CDR3 sequence is 13 residues long. CDR1 DFQATT and CDR2 SNEGSKA come from the germline V gene (reference sequence). The CDR3 loop reads CSATGQGYQPQHF. CDR3 coding DNA: TGCAGTGCAACGGGACAGGGATATCAGCCCCAGCATTTT.

There are a few counts of this clonotype. This chain joins TRBV6-1 and TRBJ1-2; the match to TRBD1 covers 8 bases. CDR3 length: 14 amino acids. The J segment lost 4 bases and the V segment lost 3 bases, leaving 4 bases of the junction unmatched. The V gene's germline CDR1 is MNHNS and CDR2 SASEGT. The CDR3 nucleotides are TGTGCCAGCAGTGAGGACAGGGCCCCCTATGGCTACACCTTC. Translating it yields CASSEDRAPYGYTF.

The chain employs TRBV19 and TRBJ1-1, with D unclear. The CDR3 runs to 12 residues. The V and J ends lost 3 bases and 7 bases respectively, with 9 bases between them. The V gene's germline CDR1 is LNHDA and CDR2 SQIVND (reference sequence). The CDR3 sequence is CASSISRREAFF. DNA for the CDR3: TGTGCCAGTAGTATTTCCCGACGTGAAGCTTTCTTT.

This clonotype was recorded a few times. The rearrangement links TRBV6-4 to TRBJ2-1; maybe TRBD2 (5 bases). Looked up from germline, CDR1 is MRHNA and CDR2 is SNTAGT. The CDR3 is 15 amino acids. Trimming pared 0 bases from V and 0 bases from J, leaving 6 bases between. The CDR3 region is CASSDSSGSYNEQFF. The DNA of the CDR3 is TGTGCCAGCAGTGACTCGAGCGGCTCCTACAATGAGCAGTTCTTC.

The table lists this clonotype with a few counts. The rearrangement joins TRBV7-3 to TRBJ2-3; D is uncertain. The germline V and J ends were trimmed by 3 bases and 0 bases, with 10 bases remaining between them. Germline CDR1 SGHTA, CDR2 FQGTGA. The CDR3 runs to 15 residues. CDR3 nucleotide sequence: TGTGCCAGCAGCTTGGCGAGCCAGAGCACAGATACGCAGTATTTT. Encoded protein: CASSLASQSTDTQYF.

This clonotype appeared once. For the CDR3, the DNA is TGTGCCAGCAACCTGGGAGGGAACACTGAAGCTTTCTTT. Its translation: CASNLGGNTEAFF. This chain links TRBV7-2 with TRBJ1-1; D not certain. Per the germline V gene, CDR1 is SGHTA and CDR2 is FQGNSA. The CDR3 totals 13 residues. V was shortened by 7 bases and J by 1 base, with 10 bases between the two germline ends. Together with reference TRBV7-2 and TRBJ1-1, the CDR3 gives the full variable domain: GAGVSQSPSNKVTEKGKDVELRCDPISGHTALYWYRQSLGQGLEFLIYFQGNSAPDKSGLPSDRFSAERTGGSVSTLTIQRTQQEDSAVYLCASNLGGNTEAFFGQGTRLTVV.

CDR3 DNA: TGTGCCAGCACTCCGAGGACTGTGCGGGACGAGCAGTACTTC. Its translation: CASTPRTVRDEQYF. The genes are TRBV2 and TRBJ2-7; D perhaps matches TRBD2 (5 bases). CDR1 is SNHLY and CDR2 is FYNNEI in the germline V gene. Trimming took 7 bases from V and 5 from J, leaving 18 bases between them. CDR3 size: 14 residues.

This clonotype was detected a few times. The chain has TRBV12-3 or TRBV12-4 and TRBJ2-6, with D possibly called TRBD1 or TRBD2 (5 bases each). Trimming pared 6 bases from V and 4 bases from J, leaving 16 bases between. CDR3 length: 16 amino acids. In DNA, the CDR3 is TGTGCCAGCAGACACCGGGACCTCAGGGGGGCCAACGTCCTGACTTTC. Protein: CASRHRDLRGANVLTF.

V gene TRBV6-1 combines with J gene TRBJ2-1, with 8 bases lining up with TRBD2. Per germline, CDR1 MNHNS and CDR2 SASEGT. The V gene end was trimmed by 4 bases and the J gene end by 4 bases; junction bases not matched to a gene: 6. This CDR3 comprises 15 residues. CDR3 DNA sequence: TGTGCCAGCAGTGGAGGGACTAGGGGTTACAATGAGCAGTTCTTC. Protein: CASSGGTRGYNEQFF.

The sample holds a few counts of this clonotype. This chain joins TRBV24-1 and TRBJ1-5, with D possibly matching TRBD1 (6 bases). The germline V gene has CDR1 KGHDR and CDR2 SFDVKD. The CDR3 covers 22 residues. With 5 bases removed from V and 2 bases from J, the gap between germline ends came to 33 bases. Here the CDR3 reads CATSVFREEAGVNVVGNQPQHF. CDR3 DNA sequence: TGTGCCACCAGTGTTTTTAGGGAGGAGGCAGGGGTTAACGTGGTAGGCAATCAGCCCCAGCATTTT.

V gene TRBV6-5 combines with J gene TRBJ1-1; perhaps TRBD1 as D (5 bases). V lost 0 bases and J lost 4, with 15 bases in between. CDR3 size: 16 residues. Germline CDR1 MNHEY, CDR2 SVGAGI. This chain's CDR3 is CASSYSKGSWGTEAFF. CDR3 sequence (DNA): TGTGCCAGCAGTTACTCGAAGGGGAGCTGGGGCACTGAAGCTTTCTTT.

The chain uses TRBV28 and TRBJ1-4; 7 nucleotides agree with TRBD1. In germline, CDR1 is MDHEN, CDR2 SYDVKM. There are 18 residues in the CDR3. J lost 0 bases, V lost 2 bases, and 9 bases had no gene match. The CDR3 bases are TGTGCCAGCAGTTTACTAGGGGGCTCCTGGGCAACTAATGAAAAACTGTTTTTT. It codes for CASSLLGGSWATNEKLFF.